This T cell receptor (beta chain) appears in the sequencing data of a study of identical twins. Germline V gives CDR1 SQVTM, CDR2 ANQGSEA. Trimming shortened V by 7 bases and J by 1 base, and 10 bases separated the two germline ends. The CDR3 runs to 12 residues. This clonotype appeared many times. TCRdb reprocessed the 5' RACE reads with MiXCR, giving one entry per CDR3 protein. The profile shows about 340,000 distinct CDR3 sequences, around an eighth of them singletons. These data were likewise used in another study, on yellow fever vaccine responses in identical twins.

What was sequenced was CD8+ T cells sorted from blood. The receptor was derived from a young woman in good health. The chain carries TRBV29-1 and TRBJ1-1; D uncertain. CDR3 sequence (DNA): TGCAGCGCAGGCAGAGAGAACACTGAAGCTTTCTTT. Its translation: CSAGRENTEAFF.